This record covers a single T cell receptor beta chain. Its antigen is not known. This CDR3 comprises 16 residues. In germline, CDR1 is MNHNS, CDR2 SASEGT. Trimming removed 7 bases from V and 4 bases from J, with 22 bases in between. The entry originates in a study of T-cell reconstitution after alpha-beta-depleted transplantation in children. Overall study results and limits: Reportedly, alpha-beta T cells present about two months post-transplant originated from several hundred expanded clones of graft origin. Fresh T-cell production supplied most of the T-cell counts and diversity seen one year after transplant.

Preparation of the TCRbeta library involved a method that used unique molecular identifiers. From the PCR reads, TCRdb called clonotypes with MiXCR, one entry per CDR3 protein. In the table there are approximately 490,000 distinct CDR3 sequences, about 10% of which are singletons. The V call is TRBV6-1, the J call TRBJ1-1, with a possible D match to TRBD1 (6 bases). This clonotype originated in a child younger than 10 with inherited bone marrow failure, due to receive a stem cell transplant. The sample was PBMCs, taken before TCRalphabeta/CD19-depleted stem cell transplant. The CDR3 loop reads CASTRPGHLSITEAFF. The CDR3 DNA reads as TGTGCCAGCACCCGACCGGGACACCTCTCCATCACTGAAGCTTTCTTT.